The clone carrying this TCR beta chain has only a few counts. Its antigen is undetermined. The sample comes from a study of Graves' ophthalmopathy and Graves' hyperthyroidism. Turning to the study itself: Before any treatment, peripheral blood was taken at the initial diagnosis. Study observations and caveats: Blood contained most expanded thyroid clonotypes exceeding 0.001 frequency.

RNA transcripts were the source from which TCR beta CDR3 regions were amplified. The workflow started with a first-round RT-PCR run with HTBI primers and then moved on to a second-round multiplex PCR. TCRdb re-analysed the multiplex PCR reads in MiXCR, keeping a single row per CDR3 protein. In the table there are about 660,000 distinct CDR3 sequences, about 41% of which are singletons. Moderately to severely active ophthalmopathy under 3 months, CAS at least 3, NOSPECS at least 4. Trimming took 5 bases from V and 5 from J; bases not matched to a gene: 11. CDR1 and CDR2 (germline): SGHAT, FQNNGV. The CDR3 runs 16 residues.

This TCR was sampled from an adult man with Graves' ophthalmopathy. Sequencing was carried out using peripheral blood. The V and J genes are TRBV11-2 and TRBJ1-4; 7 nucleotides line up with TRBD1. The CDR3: CASSPGTAQLNEKLFF. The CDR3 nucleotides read TGTGCCAGCAGCCCCGGGACAGCACAACTCAATGAAAAACTGTTTTTT.